This T cell receptor (beta chain) was obtained from a study of response to subunit inactivated influenza vaccine. TCRdb re-analysed the RT-PCR reads in MiXCR, keeping a single row per CDR3 protein. The data hold around 500,000 distinct CDR3 sequences, with roughly 9.7% observed a single time. The CDR3 covers 15 residues. The V end was cut by 6 bases, the J end by 2 bases, with 15 bases between. Germline V gives CDR1 SNHLY, CDR2 FYNNEI. The sample was PBMCs from blood, taken 40 to 50 days after vaccination. This rearrangement joins TRBV2 to TRBJ2-3, with D tentatively TRBD2 (6 bases). This clonotype was obtained from a man aged 45-65 years who received an inactivated influenza vaccine. CDR3 region: CASRETSLDTDTQYF. The DNA of the CDR3 is TGTGCCAGCAGGGAGACTAGTCTGGACACAGATACGCAGTATTTT.